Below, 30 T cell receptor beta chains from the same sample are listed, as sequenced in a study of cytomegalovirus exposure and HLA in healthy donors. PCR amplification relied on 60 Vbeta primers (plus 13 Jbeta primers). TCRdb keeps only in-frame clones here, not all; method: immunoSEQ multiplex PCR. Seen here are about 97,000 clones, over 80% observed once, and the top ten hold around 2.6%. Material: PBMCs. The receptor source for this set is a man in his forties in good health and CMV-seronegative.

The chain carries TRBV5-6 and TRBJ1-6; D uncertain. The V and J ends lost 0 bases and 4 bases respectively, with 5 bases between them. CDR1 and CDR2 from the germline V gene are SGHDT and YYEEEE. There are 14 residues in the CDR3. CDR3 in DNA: TGTGCCAGCAGCTTGGGTCAGTATAATTCACCCCTCCACTTT. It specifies CASSLGQYNSPLHF.

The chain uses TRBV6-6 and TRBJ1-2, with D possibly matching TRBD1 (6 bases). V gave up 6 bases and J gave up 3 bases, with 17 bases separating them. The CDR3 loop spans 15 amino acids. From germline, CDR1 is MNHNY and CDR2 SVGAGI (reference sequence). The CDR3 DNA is TGTGCCAGCAGGAGGTCCGCAGGGGATGACTATGGCTACACCTTC. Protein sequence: CASRRSAGDDYGYTF.

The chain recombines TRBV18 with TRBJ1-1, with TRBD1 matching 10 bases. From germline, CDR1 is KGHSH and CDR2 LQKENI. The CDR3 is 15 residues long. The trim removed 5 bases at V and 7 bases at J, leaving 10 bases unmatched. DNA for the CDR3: TGTGCCAGCTCATACATGGGACAGGGGATGGGTGAAGCTTTCTTT. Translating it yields CASSYMGQGMGEAFF.

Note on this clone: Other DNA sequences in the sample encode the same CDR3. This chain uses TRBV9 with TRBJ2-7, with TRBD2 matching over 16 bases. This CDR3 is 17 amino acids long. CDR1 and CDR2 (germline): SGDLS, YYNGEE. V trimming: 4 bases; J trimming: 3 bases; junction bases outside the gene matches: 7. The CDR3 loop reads CASSFGTSGGDNYEQYF. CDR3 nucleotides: TGTGCCAGCAGCTTCGGGACTAGCGGGGGGGATAACTACGAGCAGTACTTC.

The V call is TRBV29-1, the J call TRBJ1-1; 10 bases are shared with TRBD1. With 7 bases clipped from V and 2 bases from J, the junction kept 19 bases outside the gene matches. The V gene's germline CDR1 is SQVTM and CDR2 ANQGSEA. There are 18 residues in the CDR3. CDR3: CSGERGSWSTGGNTEAFF. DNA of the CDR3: TGCAGCGGGGAGAGAGGTTCCTGGTCGACAGGGGGCAACACTGAAGCTTTCTTT.

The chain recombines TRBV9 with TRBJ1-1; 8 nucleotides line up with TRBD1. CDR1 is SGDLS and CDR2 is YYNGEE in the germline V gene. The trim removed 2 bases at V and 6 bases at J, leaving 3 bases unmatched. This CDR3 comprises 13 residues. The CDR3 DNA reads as TGTGCCAGCAGCGTCCTACAGGGGGCTGAAGCTTTCTTT. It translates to CASSVLQGAEAFF.

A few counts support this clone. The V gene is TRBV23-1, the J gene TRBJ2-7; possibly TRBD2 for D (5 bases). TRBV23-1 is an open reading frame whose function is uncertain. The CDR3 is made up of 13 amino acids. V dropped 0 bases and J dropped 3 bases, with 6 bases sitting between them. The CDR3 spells CASSQSRDYEQYF. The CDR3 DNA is TGCGCCAGCAGTCAATCGAGGGACTACGAGCAGTACTTC.

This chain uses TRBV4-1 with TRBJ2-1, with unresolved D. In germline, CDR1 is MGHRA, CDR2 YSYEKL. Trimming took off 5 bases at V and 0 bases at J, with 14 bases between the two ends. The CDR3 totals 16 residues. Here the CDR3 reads CASSAPQRNSYNEQFF. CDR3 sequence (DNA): TGCGCCAGCAGCGCTCCTCAGCGCAACTCCTACAATGAGCAGTTCTTC.

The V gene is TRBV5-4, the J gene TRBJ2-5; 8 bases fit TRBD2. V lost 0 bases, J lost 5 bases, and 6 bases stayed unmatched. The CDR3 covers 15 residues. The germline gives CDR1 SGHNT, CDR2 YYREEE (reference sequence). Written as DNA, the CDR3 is TGTGCCAGCAGCTTGGACCCGGGGGGGGTTGAGACCCAGTACTTC. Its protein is CASSLDPGGVETQYF.

The CDR3 bases are TGTGCCAGCACCAGGACTAGCGGGGCGACGAACACCGGGGAGCTGTTTTTT. Encoded protein: CASTRTSGATNTGELFF. The V and J genes are TRBV27 and TRBJ2-2, with TRBD2 matching over 12 bases. Germline trimming cut 7 bases from V and 0 bases from J; bases unmatched to any gene: 6. This CDR3 comprises 17 residues. Per the germline V gene, CDR1 is MNHEY and CDR2 is SMNVEV (reference sequence).

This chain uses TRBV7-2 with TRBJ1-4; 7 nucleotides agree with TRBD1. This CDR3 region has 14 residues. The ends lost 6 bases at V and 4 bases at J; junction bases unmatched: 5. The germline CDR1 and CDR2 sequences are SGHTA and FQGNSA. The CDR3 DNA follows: TGTGCCAGCAGAGGGGGCCCCGGTAATGAAAAACTGTTTTTT. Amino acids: CASRGGPGNEKLFF.

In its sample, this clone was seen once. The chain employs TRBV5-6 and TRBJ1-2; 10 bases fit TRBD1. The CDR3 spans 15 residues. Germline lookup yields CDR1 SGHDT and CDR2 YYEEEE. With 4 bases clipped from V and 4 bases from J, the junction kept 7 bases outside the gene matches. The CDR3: CASSPDRGLGYGYTF. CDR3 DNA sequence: TGTGCCAGCAGCCCCGACAGGGGGCTTGGCTATGGCTACACCTTC.

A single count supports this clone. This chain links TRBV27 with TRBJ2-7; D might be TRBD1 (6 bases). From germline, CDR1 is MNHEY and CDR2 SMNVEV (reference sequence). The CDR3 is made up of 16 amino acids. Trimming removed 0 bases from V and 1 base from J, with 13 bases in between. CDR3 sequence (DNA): TGTGCCAGCAGTTTATCGCAGGGGCTTAGTTCCTACGAGCAGTACTTC. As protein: CASSLSQGLSSYEQYF.

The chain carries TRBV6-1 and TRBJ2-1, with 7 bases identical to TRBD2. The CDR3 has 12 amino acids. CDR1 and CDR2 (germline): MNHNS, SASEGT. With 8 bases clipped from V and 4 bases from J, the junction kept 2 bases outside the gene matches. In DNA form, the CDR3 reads TGTGCCAGCTTGGGGGGGTACAATGAGCAGTTCTTC. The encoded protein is CASLGGYNEQFF.

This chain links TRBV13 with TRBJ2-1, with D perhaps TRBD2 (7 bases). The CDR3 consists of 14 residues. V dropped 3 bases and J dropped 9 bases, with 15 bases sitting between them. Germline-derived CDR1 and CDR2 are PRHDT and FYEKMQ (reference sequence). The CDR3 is CASSFGGGAFEQFF. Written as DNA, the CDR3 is TGTGCCAGCAGCTTCGGTGGGGGGGCGTTTGAGCAGTTCTTC.

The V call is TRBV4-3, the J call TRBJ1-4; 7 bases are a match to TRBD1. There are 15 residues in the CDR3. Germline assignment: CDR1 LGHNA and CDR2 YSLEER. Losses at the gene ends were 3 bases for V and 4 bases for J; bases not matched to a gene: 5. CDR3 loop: CASSHTYRGNEKLFF. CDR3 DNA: TGCGCCAGCAGCCATACCTACAGGGGTAATGAAAAACTGTTTTTT.

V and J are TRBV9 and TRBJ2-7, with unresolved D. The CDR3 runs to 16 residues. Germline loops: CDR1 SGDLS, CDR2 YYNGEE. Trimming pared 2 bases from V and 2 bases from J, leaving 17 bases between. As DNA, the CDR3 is TGTGCCAGCAGCGTTACGGTCAATACGGTTACCTACGAGCAGTACTTC. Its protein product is CASSVTVNTVTYEQYF.

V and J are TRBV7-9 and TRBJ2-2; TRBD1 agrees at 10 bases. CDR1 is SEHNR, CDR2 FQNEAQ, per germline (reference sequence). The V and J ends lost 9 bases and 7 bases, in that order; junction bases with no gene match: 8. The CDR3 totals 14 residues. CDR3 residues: CASPRGTGDGELFF. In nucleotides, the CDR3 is TGTGCCAGTCCCCGCGGGACAGGGGACGGGGAGCTGTTTTTT.

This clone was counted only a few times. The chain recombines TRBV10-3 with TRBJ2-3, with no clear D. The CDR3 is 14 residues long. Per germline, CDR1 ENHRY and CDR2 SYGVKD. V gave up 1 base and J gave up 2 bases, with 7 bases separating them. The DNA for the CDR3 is TGTGCCATCAGTGAGTTTATACTCACAGATACGCAGTATTTT. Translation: CAISEFILTDTQYF.

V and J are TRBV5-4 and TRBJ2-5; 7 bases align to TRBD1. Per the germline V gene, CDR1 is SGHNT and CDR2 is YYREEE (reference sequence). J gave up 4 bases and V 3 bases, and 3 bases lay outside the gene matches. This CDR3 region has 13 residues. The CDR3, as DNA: TGTGCCAGCAGCTCACGACAGGGAGAGACCCAGTACTTC. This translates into CASSSRQGETQYF.

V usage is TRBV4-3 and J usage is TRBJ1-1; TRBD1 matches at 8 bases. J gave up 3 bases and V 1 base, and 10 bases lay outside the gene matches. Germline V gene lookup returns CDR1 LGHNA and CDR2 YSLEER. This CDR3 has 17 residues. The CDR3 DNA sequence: TGCGCCAGCAGCCAAGGAGTAGGCAGGGGGCGCGACACTGAAGCTTTCTTT. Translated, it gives CASSQGVGRGRDTEAFF.

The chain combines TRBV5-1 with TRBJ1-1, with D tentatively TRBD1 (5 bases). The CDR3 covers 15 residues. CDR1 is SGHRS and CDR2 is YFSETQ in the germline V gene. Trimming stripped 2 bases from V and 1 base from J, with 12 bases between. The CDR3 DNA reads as TGCGCCAGCAGCTTACAGGTCGAGACGAACACTGAAGCTTTCTTT. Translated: CASSLQVETNTEAFF.

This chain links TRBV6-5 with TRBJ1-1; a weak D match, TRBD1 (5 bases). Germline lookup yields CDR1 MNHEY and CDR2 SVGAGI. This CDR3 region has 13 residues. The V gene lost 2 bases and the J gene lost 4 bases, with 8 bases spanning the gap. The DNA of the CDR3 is TGTGCCAGCAGTTACCAGGGTGGCACTGAAGCTTTCTTT. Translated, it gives CASSYQGGTEAFF.

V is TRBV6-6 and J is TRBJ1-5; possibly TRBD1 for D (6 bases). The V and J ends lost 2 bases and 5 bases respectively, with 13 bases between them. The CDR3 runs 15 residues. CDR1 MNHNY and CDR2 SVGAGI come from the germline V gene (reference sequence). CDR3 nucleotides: TGTGCCAGCAGTTACCTCACAGGGTTGGATCAGCCCCAGCATTTT. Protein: CASSYLTGLDQPQHF.

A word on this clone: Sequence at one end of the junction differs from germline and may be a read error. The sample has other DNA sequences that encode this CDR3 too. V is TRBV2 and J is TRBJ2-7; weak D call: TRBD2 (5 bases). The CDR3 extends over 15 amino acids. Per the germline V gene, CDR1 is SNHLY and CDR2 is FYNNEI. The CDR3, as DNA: TGCGCCAGCAGTGAAGCACCGCTAGGAGGCTACGAGCAGTACTTC. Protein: CASSEAPLGGYEQYF.

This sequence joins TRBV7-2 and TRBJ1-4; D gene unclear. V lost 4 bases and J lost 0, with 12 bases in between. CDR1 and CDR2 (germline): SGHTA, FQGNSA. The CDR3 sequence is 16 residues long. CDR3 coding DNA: TGTGCCAGCAGCTGGGCCGACGGTCCAACTAATGAAAAACTGTTTTTT. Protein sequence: CASSWADGPTNEKLFF.

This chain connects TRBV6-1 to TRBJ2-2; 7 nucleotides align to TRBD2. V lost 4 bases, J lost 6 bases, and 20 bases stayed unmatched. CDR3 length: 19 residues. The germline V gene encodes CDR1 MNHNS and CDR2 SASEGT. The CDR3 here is CASSGETSPAGVVAGELFF. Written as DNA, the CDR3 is TGTGCCAGCAGTGGCGAGACTAGCCCTGCAGGCGTGGTGGCCGGGGAGCTGTTTTTT.

The CDR3 here is CASSPGQGLSYGYTF. For the CDR3, the DNA is TGTGCCAGCTCACCAGGACAGGGTCTCAGCTATGGCTACACCTTC. This chain links TRBV18 with TRBJ1-2; 8 bases align to TRBD1. Looked up from germline, CDR1 is KGHSH and CDR2 is LQKENI. The CDR3 has 15 amino acids. V gave up 2 bases and J gave up 4 bases; unmatched junction bases: 6.

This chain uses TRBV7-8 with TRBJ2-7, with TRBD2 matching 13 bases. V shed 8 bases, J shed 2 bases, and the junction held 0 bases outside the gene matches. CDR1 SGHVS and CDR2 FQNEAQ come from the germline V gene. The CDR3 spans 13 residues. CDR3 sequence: CASGLAGAYEQYF. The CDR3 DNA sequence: TGTGCCAGCGGACTAGCGGGGGCCTACGAGCAGTACTTC.

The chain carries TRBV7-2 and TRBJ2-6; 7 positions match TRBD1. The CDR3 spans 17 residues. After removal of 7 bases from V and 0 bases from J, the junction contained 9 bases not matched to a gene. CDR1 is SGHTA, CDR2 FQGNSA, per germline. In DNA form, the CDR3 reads TGTGCCAGCAACCGGGACAGAATAATCTCTGGGGCCAACGTCCTGACTTTC. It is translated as CASNRDRIISGANVLTF.